The sequence of this TCR beta chain was determined in a study of CD8+CD57+ T cells in acquired aplastic anemia. CDR3 and TCR beta VDJ profiling relied on a genomic DNA template. MiXCR, applied by TCRdb to the reads, yields one record per CDR3 protein. The sample lists around 230,000 distinct CDR3 sequences; around 60% were seen once. This CDR3 contains 14 residues. Germline-derived CDR1 and CDR2 are KGHDR and SFDVKD. Sequencing was performed on sorted CD4+, CD8+, or CD8+CD57+ T cells (not recorded which) from PBMCs. The clonotype was recovered from a human donor in good health. The gene calls are TRBV24-1 and TRBJ2-1; D may be TRBD1 (6 bases). The CDR3 bases are TGTGCGATCTTAGGGACACCTAACTACAATGAGCAGTTCTTC. It encodes CAILGTPNYNEQFF.